This TCR beta chain was captured in a study of blood T cell repertoires in COVID-19. Study overall: Nucleic acid was either cDNA or gDNA, and it came from T cells, B-cell-depleted T cells, or PBMCs.

The table came from immunoSEQ multiplex PCR; TCRdb's copy has only in-frame clones and leaves some out. This repertoire shows around 230,000 clones, about four fifths found once; its top ten account for about 9.5%. This CDR3 is 13 amino acids long. Deletions cut 5 bases from V and 1 base from J, with 9 bases between. CDR1 and CDR2 (germline): SGHAT, FQNNGV. Sequencing was performed on peripheral blood. This receptor was obtained from a woman of 80 years or more with acute or convalescent COVID-19. The chain has TRBV11-2 and TRBJ2-7; D is unresolved. The CDR3 DNA is TGTGCCAGCAGCCCCGACGGGTCCTACGAGCAGTACTTC. Translating gives CASSPDGSYEQYF.